Detailed here is one T cell receptor beta chain. The clone's antigen remains unknown. There are no base qualities to consult, and no much larger clone falls within one base. Using the deep immunoSEQ assay, multiplex PCR amplified TCR CDR3 regions from genomic DNA. Extracted genomic DNA from each cell subset was spread evenly across all wells of several immunoSEQ 96-well plates, with each plate serving as a replicate. For sorted subsets, 150 to 250 ng of genomic DNA, equivalent to some 33,000 T cell genomes, went into each replicate PCR. Purified libraries were measured with a Qubit 3.0 fluorometer, size-checked on a Bioanalyzer 2100, and measured again with the KAPA Library Quantification kit. Each immunoSEQ 96-well plate was sequenced on its own single-read 150-cycle Illumina NextSeq 550 flow cell. As for the authors' bioinformatics: The immunoSEQ output contained only junctional sequences without quality scores, so filtering could not match that applied to full-length reads. Sequences were annotated with PyIR, a Python wrapper for IgBLAST v1.9, and V/J genes and CDR3 were assigned using IMGT germline references. Reads were removed for weak V/J assignments (E-value above 1e-6), missing CDR3, stop codons, out-of-frame junctions, or ambiguous translated residues. V3J clonotypes were defined as sequences sharing the same inferred V gene, J gene, and CDR3 amino acid sequence. Percentage overlap between repertoires was computed as shared unique clonotypes divided by the size of the smaller repertoire. Repertoire richness was assessed with RTK rarefaction, the Chao1 estimator, and Recon v2.1 estimates of unobserved clonotypes. For all TCRbeta clonotypes obtained by the gDNA method from a few donors, generation probabilities were computed with OLGA. The table was pulled from immuneACCESS by TCRdb, which kept in-frame rearrangements only. Such tables lose some clones; where checked, under half of the loss comes from unresolved V genes, and the rest has no known cause. That table is the source of V, J and clone size, and D and trimming were worked out from the DNA. A total of under 2.5 million clones appear in this sample, under 95% of them only once. The ten largest clones take up around 0.38% of the sample.

According to the germline V gene (reference sequence), CDR1 reads SEHNR and CDR2 reads FQNEAQ. Cut back by 2 bases and 2 bases, the V and J ends lie 9 bases apart. The CDR3 starts with the cysteine, ends with the phenylalanine, and has 14 residues. The sequence is cut down to CDR3 DNA, 42 bases in frame from base 1. The data stem from a study of shared clonotypes between healthy human individuals (dated by TCRdb to the early 2020s). About the study as a whole: Three men and a couple of women, aged 18 to 49 years, made up the cohort. For each donor, CD4 naive and CD4 memory were each run on three plates, CD8 naive on two plates, and CD8 memory on one plate. To estimate repertoire size and how much clonotype sharing occurs between individuals, the study deeply sequenced the blood TCR repertoires of roughly 5 healthy adults. Libraries were prepared and TCR repertoires were sequenced by different laboratories using diverse techniques, in order to increase sequencing depth and limit assay-specific biases. Each donor's leukapheresis produced roughly between roughly 0.9 and 8.9 billion PBMCs.

What the work shows at the level of the full study, not this receptor alone: Clonotypes shared by all four sorted-subset donors showed higher generation probabilities than non-shared clonotypes. Sharing across several donors was observed for approximately 5% of naive CD4, less than 4% of naive CD8, 2% to 2.5% of memory CD4, and around 0.42% of memory CD8 clonotypes. Larger estimated clonotype richness was generally found for naive subsets than for memory subsets. Only blood was sampled, and tissue TCR repertoires likely differ from those in blood. Incomplete sequencing was indicated by rarefaction of sorted-subset datasets, despite the large sequencing depth. Pairwise subsampling led to the expectation that sequencing depth would affect the degree of clonotype sharing among donors. The genetic and exposure-history diversity represented was limited by the small number of donors.

The donors were healthy, HIV-negative adults with no recently reported acute infections or vaccinations. Every donor was a Caucasian adult living in Nashville, Tennessee, USA. Magnetic negative selection was used to enrich CD4+ T cells, after which naive cells were positively selected on CD45RA and the negative fraction became the memory subset. After blood collection by leukapheresis, PBMCs were isolated using Ficoll-Histopaque density gradient centrifugation and then cryopreserved in the vapor phase of liquid nitrogen. Analytical flow cytometry was used to check the purity and quantity of every magnetically sorted T cell population. From each sorted fraction, genomic DNA was isolated and quantified by UV absorbance on a Nanodrop 2000c.

This chain joins TRBV7-9 to TRBJ1-1; too little of a D gene remains to name it. Sequencing was done on a sample of naive CD4+ T cells from PBMCs. According to the study, the label for this sample's cell subset or site signals: CD45RA+ positively selected. The clonotype comes from a man between 18 and 29 years old in good health. Some clones in this sample may be carry-over from other donors' samples. The base sequence is TGTGCCAGCAGCTTAAGTCAGTACAACACTGAAGCTTTCTTT. Translated, it reads CASSLSQYNTEAFF.